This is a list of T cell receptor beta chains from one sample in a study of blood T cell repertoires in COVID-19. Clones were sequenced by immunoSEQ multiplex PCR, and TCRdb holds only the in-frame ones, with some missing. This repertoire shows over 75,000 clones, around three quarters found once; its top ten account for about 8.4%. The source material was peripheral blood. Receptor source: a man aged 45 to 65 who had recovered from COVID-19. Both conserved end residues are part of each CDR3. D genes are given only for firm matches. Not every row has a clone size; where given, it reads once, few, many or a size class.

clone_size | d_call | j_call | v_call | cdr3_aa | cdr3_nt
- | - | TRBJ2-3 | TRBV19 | CASNDYHTDTQYF | TGTGCCAGTAATGACTACCACACAGATACGCAGTATTTT
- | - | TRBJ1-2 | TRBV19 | CASNFAASVLNTF | TGTGCCAGTAATTTCGCCGCAAGCGTTTTAAACACCTTC
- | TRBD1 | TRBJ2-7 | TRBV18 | CASSLSQGELGEQYF | TGTGCCAGCTCACTAAGCCAGGGGGAGCTGGGCGAGCAGTACTTC
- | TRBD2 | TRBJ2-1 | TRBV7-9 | CASSSELAGGPYNEQFF | TGTGCCAGCAGCTCAGAACTAGCGGGAGGGCCTTACAATGAGCAGTTCTTC
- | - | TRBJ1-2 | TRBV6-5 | CASLSPGYGGYTF | TGTGCCAGCCTTTCGCCGGGGTACGGAGGCTACACCTTC
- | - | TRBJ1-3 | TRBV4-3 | CASSQDKAGSGNTIYF | TGCGCCAGCAGCCAAGATAAAGCCGGCTCTGGAAACACCATATATTTT
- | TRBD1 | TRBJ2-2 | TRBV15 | CATSRDPQGVGELFF | TGTGCCACCAGCAGAGATCCGCAGGGGGTCGGGGAGCTGTTTTTT
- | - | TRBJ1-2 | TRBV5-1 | CASSLGGEGYGYTF | TGCGCCAGCAGCTTAGGGGGAGAAGGCTATGGCTACACCTTC
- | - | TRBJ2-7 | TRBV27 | CASEQAGLSYEQYF | TGTGCCAGCGAACAAGCGGGTCTCTCCTACGAGCAGTACTTC
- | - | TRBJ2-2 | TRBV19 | CASSIIGSSGTGELFF | TGTGCCAGTAGTATTATCGGGAGTTCCGGAACCGGGGAGCTGTTTTTT
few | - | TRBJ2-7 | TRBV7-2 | CASSSLQGYEQYF | TGTGCCAGCAGCTCCCTACAGGGCTACGAGCAGTACTTC
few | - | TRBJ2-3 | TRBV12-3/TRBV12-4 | CASRVLITDTQYF | TGTGCCAGCCGAGTTTTAATCACAGATACGCAGTATTTT
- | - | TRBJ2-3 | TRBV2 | CASSEKGTQYF | TGTGCCAGCAGTGAAAAGGGGACGCAGTATTTT
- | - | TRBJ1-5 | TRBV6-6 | CASSYRGSNQPQHF | TGTGCCAGCAGTTACAGGGGTTCCAATCAGCCCCAGCATTTT
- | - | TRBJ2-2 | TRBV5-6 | CASSIRSPGNTGELFF | TGTGCCAGCAGCATTAGGTCCCCAGGGAACACCGGGGAGCTGTTTTTT
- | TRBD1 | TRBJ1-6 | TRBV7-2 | CASSLGDSGTGVSPLHF | TGTGCCAGCAGCTTAGGGGATTCCGGGACAGGGGTGTCACCCCTCCACTTT
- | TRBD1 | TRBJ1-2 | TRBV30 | CAWRGQGDYGYTF | TGTGCCTGGAGAGGACAGGGAGACTATGGCTACACCTTC
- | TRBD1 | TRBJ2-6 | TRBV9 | CASGPGTGFSGANVLTF | TGTGCCAGCGGACCCGGGACAGGTTTTTCTGGGGCCAACGTCCTGACTTTC
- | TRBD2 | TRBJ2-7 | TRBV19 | CASSNLGTSGGASQYF | TGTGCCAGTAGTAACCTCGGGACTAGCGGGGGGGCCTCGCAGTACTTC
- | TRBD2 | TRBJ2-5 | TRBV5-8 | CASSVGTRGGETQYF | TGTGCCAGCAGCGTCGGGACTAGAGGGGGGGAGACCCAGTACTTC
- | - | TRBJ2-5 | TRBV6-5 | CASKRSRGVWETQYF | TGTGCCAGCAAGCGAAGCAGGGGGGTGTGGGAGACCCAGTACTTC
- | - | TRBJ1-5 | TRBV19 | CASSIGRAHNQPQHF | TGTGCCAGTAGTATAGGCAGGGCTCACAATCAGCCCCAGCATTTT